This T cell receptor beta chain is drawn from a study of blood T cell repertoires in COVID-19. V was clipped by 5 bases and J by 3 bases, with 8 bases between them. This CDR3 comprises 13 residues. Germline assignment: CDR1 LNHDA and CDR2 SQIVND (reference sequence). The data were produced by immunoSEQ multiplex PCR, yet TCRdb's version contains in-frame clones alone and is incomplete. The sample carries roughly 250,000 clones, around 85% recorded once. The chain links TRBV19 to TRBJ1-5; maybe TRBD1 (5 bases). Sequencing was done on a sample of PBMCs or T cells enriched from blood (not recorded which). This sequence was found in a woman between 45 and 65 years old who had recovered from COVID-19. The CDR3 loop is CASSDRDNQPQHF. The CDR3 coding sequence is TGTGCCAGTAGTGACAGAGACAATCAGCCCCAGCATTTT.